The present T cell receptor (beta chain) was sequenced within a study of T cell repertoires in cytomegalovirus infection (dated by TCRdb to between 2018 and 2020). For the wider study: Donor HLA type was relevant to the analysis, because carriage of CMV infection together with the matching HLA type was indicated by public TCR beta signatures. The research as a whole found: Cumulative frequency of public TCR beta family members discriminated carriers of CMV infection plus the relevant HLA type in this cohort and an independent roughly 330-donor cohort. The ex vivo response was dominated by HLA-C-restricted CMV-specific TCR beta clonotypes, and the single most frequent clonotype in two of eight donors was supplied by these HLA-C-restricted clonotypes.

Measured from the cysteine to the phenylalanine, the CDR3 is 14 residues long. The DNA shown is the 42-base CDR3, in frame from base 1. At the junction V is shortened by 9 bases and J by 5 bases, with 19 bases in between. This clonotype was found a few times. The antigen it binds to is not known. No much larger clone is present one base from it, and per-base qualities are unavailable. TCRdb lists the instrument as Illumina HiSeq 1500. Clones were called with MiXCR by TCRdb after fastp trimmed the public reads at Q25, and only in-frame beta chains were retained. A single entry per CDR3 protein holds the most common genes and DNA from its merged rows. The sample table holds hundreds of thousands of distinct CDR3 sequences, of which 20% to 25% were seen once. Of the sample, 7.5% to 9% is held by the ten largest clones.

Sequenced input: CD8+ T cells from PBMCs. This clonotype was obtained from a human donor in good health (CMV status not recorded). Some clones in this sample may be carry-over from other donors' samples. The chain is assembled from TRBV12-3 or TRBV12-4 and TRBJ2-5; TRBD1 is perhaps the D gene, given 6 matching bases. The CDR3 has the sequence CASSSTGTGETQYF. The nucleotides are TGTGCCAGTAGCTCAACAGGGACCGGCGAGACCCAGTACTTC.